The entry that follows covers one T cell receptor (beta chain) sequence. These data belong to a study of radiation and T cells in renal cell carcinoma. Study-level information: Nephrectomy followed 15 Gy stereotactic body radiation by 4 weeks.

Trimming removed 2 bases at V and 3 bases at J, with 13 bases between. The CDR3 loop spans 15 amino acids. Germline CDR1 reads MNHEY; CDR2 reads SVGAGI. This sample's time point: blood 2 weeks post-SBRT. The treatment: 15 Gy SBRT to primary tumor, nephrectomy 4 weeks later. Blood was sampled at baseline, 2 weeks and 4 weeks after SBRT. Clones were read by immunoSEQ multiplex PCR, and TCRdb kept only the in-frame ones, dropping some. The sample carries about 150,000 clones, approximately 86% recorded once. Sample: blood, taken from a patient whose treatment included radiotherapy and nephrectomy. This sequence was found in a woman aged 45-65 years with renal cell carcinoma. V is TRBV6-5 and J is TRBJ1-2; a weak D match, TRBD1 (5 bases). CDR3 in amino acids: CASSYQQQGYYGYTF. The DNA of the CDR3 is TGTGCCAGCAGTTACCAGCAGCAGGGCTACTATGGCTACACCTTC.